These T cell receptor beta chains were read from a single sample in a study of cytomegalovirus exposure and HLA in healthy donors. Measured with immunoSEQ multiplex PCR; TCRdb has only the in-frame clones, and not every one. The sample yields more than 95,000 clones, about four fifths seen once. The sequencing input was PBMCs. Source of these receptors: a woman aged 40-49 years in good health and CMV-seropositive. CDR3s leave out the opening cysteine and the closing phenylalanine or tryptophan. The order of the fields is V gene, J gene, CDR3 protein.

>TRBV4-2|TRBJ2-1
ASSQEGTSAYNEQF
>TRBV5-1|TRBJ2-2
ASSLRTSGRAGELF
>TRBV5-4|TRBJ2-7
ASSLFGGNSYEQY
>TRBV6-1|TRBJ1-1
ASSEGAGYTEAF
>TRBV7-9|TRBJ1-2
ASSDIGTEGGYT
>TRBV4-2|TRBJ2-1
ASSQQARTSGPNEQF
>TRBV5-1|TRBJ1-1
ASSSGQLNTEAF
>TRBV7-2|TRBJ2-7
ASRRGGTGGYEQY
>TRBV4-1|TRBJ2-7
ASSQGGLAGRFYEQY
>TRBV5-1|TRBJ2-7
ASSFRTSGSVGYEQY
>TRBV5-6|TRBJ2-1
ASSDTGTSGTSEQF
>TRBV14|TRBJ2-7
ASSPGTAGQY
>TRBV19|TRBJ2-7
ASSTGQLSYEQY
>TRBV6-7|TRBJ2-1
ASSYLPLARPNNEQF
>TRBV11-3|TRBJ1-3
ASSPPLQGAFGNTIY
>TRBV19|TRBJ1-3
ASSVGASSGNTIY
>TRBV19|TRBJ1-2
ASSTGDRANYGYT
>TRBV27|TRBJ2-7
ASSPRGGWSSYEQY
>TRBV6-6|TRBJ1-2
ASSYSSANYGYT
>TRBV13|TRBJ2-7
ASSNRERYEQY
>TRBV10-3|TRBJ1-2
AISGESAMAIGYT
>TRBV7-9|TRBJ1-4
ASSLGRGPSTNEKLF
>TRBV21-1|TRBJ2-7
ASSRDRAKGAYEQY
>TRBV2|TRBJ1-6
ASSARQGTSPLH
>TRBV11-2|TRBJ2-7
ASSTGGSYEQY
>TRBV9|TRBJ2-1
ASSVSSLSDEQF
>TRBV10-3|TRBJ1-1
AISVGNTEAF
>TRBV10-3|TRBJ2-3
AISGLAGLGDTQY
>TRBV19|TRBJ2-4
ASSIGGGLMLNIQY
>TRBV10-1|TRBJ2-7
ASSEPSGTGYSYEQY
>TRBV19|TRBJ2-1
ASRGGRVGYEQF
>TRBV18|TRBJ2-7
ASSPKTSSFYEQY
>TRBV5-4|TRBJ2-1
ASSVYRGYNEQF
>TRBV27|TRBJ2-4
ASSLYGDRASKNIQY
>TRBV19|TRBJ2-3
ASSMIAGVSPDTQY
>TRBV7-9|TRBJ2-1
ASSPWLGLADDNEQF
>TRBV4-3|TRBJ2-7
ASSQDRTSAWEQY
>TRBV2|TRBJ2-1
ASSVIPSGEYNEQF
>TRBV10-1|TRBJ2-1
ASGGLADNEQF
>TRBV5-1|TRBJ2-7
ASHPGLAGGPYEQY
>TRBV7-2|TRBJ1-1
ASSLLRGIAEAF
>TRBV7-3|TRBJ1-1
ASSLLINSGEAF
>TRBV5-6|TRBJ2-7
ASSVGTGYEQY
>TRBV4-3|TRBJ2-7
ASSQVRGATYEQY
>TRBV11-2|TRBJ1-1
ASRPTVGTEAF
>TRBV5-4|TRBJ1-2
ASSSPSKLYGYT
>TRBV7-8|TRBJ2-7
ASSTNRNSYEQY
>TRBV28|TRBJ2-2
ASSPVGELF
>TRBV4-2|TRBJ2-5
ASSHDRGLETQY
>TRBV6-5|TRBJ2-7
ASSYSAGVGEQY
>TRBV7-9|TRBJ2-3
ASWTSGTDTQY
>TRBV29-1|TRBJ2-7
SVEGGIWKSEQY
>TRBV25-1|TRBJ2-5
ASGAQAPWEETQY